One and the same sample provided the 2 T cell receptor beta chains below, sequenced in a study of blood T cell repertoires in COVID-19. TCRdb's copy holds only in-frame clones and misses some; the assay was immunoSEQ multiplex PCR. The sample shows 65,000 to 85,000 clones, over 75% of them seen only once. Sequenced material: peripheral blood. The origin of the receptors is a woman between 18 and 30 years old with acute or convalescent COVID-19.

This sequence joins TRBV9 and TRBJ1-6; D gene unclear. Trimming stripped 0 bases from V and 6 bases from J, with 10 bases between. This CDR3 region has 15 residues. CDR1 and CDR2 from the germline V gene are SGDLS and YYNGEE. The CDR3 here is CASSVGGSANSPLHF. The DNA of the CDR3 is TGTGCCAGCAGCGTAGGCGGTAGTGCTAATTCACCCCTCCACTTT.

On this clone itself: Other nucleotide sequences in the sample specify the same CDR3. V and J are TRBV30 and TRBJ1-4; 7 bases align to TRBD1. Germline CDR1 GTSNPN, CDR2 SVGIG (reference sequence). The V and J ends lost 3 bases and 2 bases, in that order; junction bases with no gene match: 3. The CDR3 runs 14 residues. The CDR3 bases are TGTGCCTGGAGCGACAGGGCGACTAATGAAAAACTGTTTTTT. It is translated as CAWSDRATNEKLFF.